This T cell receptor beta chain was identified in a study of T cell responses to AZD1222 COVID-19 vaccine. This table comes from immunoSEQ multiplex PCR, and its TCRdb copy is limited to in-frame clones, with some not included. This table has approximately 90,000 clones, around 89% appearing once. This clone appeared a few times. Its specificity is unknown. CDR3 length: 15 amino acids. Germline V gene lookup returns CDR1 KGHSH and CDR2 LQKENI. V shed 4 bases, J shed 6 bases, and the junction held 11 bases outside the gene matches. Notes on the study in general: Spike-specific TCR breadth and depth were elevated following two AZD1222 doses. The donors showed a predominance of white British ancestry and of females, with possible underestimation of clonal diversity.

The source is an adult who received the AZD1222 COVID-19 vaccine. Sample: peripheral blood, taken 28 days after the second AZD1222 dose. This chain links TRBV18 with TRBJ2-7; the match to TRBD2 covers 8 bases. The CDR3 is CASSQQDGLAGEQYF. The CDR3 coding sequence is TGTGCCAGCTCACAGCAAGACGGACTAGCTGGCGAGCAGTACTTC.